Below are 16 T cell receptor beta chains sequenced from a single sample in a study of cytotoxic CD8 clonotypes in ibrutinib-treated CLL. Sequencing used immunoSEQ multiplex PCR; TCRdb keeps in-frame clones, though not all of them. The sample carries 200,000 to 250,000 clones, just under 80% recorded once. Sequences were derived from PBMCs, sampled after 12 months of ibrutinib treatment. These receptors all come from a human donor with chronic lymphocytic leukemia.

The V gene is TRBV7-3, the J gene TRBJ1-5, with 8 bases fitting TRBD1. V gave up 5 bases and J gave up 5 bases; unmatched junction bases: 2. Germline loops: CDR1 SGHTA, CDR2 FQGTGA. The CDR3 contains 13 residues. The CDR3 DNA is TGTGCCAGCAGCACGGACAGGGATCAGCCCCAGCATTTT. Its protein is CASSTDRDQPQHF. Looking up the rest from reference TRBV7-3 and TRBJ1-5 gives the full variable domain: GAGVSQTPSNKVTEKGKYVELRCDPISGHTALYWYRQSLGQGPEFLIYFQGTGAADDSGLPNDRFFAVRPEGSVSTLKIQRTERGDSAVYLCASSTDRDQPQHFGDGTRLSIL.

V is TRBV7-8 and J is TRBJ1-2; 7 bases fit TRBD1. Trimming removed 1 base from V and 7 bases from J; junction bases left unmatched: 9. This CDR3 contains 15 residues. Germline V CDR1 and CDR2: SGHVS, FQNEAQ. CDR3 DNA sequence: TGTGCCAGCAGCTTAGTGGTAGAGGGGGCCGGTGGCTACACCTTC. Amino acids: CASSLVVEGAGGYTF.

This clone is a singleton in its sample. The rearrangement links TRBV5-1 to TRBJ2-1; D remains ambiguous. The CDR3 totals 17 residues. The ends were cut back, 4 bases at V and 0 bases at J, with 17 bases in the middle. Germline lookup yields CDR1 SGHRS and CDR2 YFSETQ. The CDR3 region is CASSVSGRPSSYNEQFF. The CDR3, as DNA: TGCGCCAGCAGCGTGTCCGGGCGGCCCAGCTCCTACAATGAGCAGTTCTTC. Together with reference TRBV5-1 and TRBJ2-1, the CDR3 gives the full variable domain: KAGVTQTPRYLIKTRGQQVTLSCSPISGHRSVSWYQQTPGQGLQFLFEYFSETQRNKGNFPGRFSGRQFSNSRSEMNVSTLELGDSALYLCASSVSGRPSSYNEQFFGPGTRLTVL.

This chain links TRBV10-3 with TRBJ1-6, with D possibly being TRBD1 (6 bases). Trimming took off 7 bases at V and 6 bases at J, with 10 bases between the two ends. The CDR3 covers 13 residues. CDR1 and CDR2 from the germline V gene are ENHRY and SYGVKD. In DNA, the CDR3 is TGTGCCATCACGAGGACAGTTAATTCACCCCTCCACTTT. This encodes CAITRTVNSPLHF.

In regard to this clone: Other nucleotide sequences from this sample produce the same CDR3. The rearrangement links TRBV10-1 to TRBJ1-6; D is uncertain. This CDR3 is built from 13 residues. The V gene's germline CDR1 is WNHNN and CDR2 SYGVQD (reference sequence). The V end was cut by 3 bases, the J end by 3 bases, with 3 bases between. The CDR3 reads CASSDSYNSPLHF. CDR3 DNA: TGCGCCAGCAGTGATAGCTATAATTCACCCCTCCACTTT.

The chain employs TRBV18 and TRBJ2-7; D might be TRBD1 (6 bases). The V gene's germline CDR1 is KGHSH and CDR2 LQKENI. V was cut by 0 bases and J by 3 bases, with 9 bases left in between. The CDR3 is made up of 14 amino acids. The CDR3 here is CASSPPVTGYEQYF. The CDR3 nucleotides read TGTGCCAGCTCACCACCTGTGACAGGCTACGAGCAGTACTTC.

The chain links TRBV7-8 to TRBJ2-7; 7 bases line up with TRBD2. The CDR3 contains 13 residues. V was pared by 7 bases and J by 2 bases, with 5 bases of the junction left unmatched. Germline values: CDR1 SGHVS, CDR2 FQNEAQ. In nucleotides, the CDR3 is TGTGCCAGCACGGGACTACTTACCTACGAGCAGTACTTC. Translated, it gives CASTGLLTYEQYF. The entire variable domain, with the rest obtained from reference TRBV7-8 and TRBJ2-7, is as follows: GAGVSQSPRYKVAKRGQDVALRCDPISGHVSLFWYQQALGQGPEFLTYFQNEAQLDKSGLPSDRFFAERPEGSVSTLKIQRTQQEDSAVYLCASTGLLTYEQYFGPGTRLTVT.

V usage is TRBV5-8 and J usage is TRBJ2-3; 12 nucleotides agree with TRBD2. The CDR3 spans 17 residues. V was clipped by 4 bases and J by 7 bases; unmatched bases: 13. Germline V gene sequence: CDR1 SGHTS, CDR2 YDEGEE. CDR3 residues: CASSPGGTSGGTYTQYF. As DNA, the CDR3 is TGTGCCAGCAGCCCAGGAGGTACTAGCGGGGGGACGTATACGCAGTATTTT. Supplemented by reference TRBV5-8 and TRBJ2-3, the full variable domain reads EAGVTQSPTHLIKTRGQQATLRCSPISGHTSVYWYQQALGLGLQFLLWYDEGEERNRGNFPPRFSGRQFPNYSSELNVNALELEDSALYLCASSPGGTSGGTYTQYFGPGTRLTVL.

This chain joins TRBV5-1 and TRBJ1-1; 7 nucleotides agree with TRBD1. In germline, CDR1 is SGHRS, CDR2 YFSETQ. The CDR3 is 14 residues long. V shed 3 bases and J 2 bases; nucleotides not matched to a gene: 4. CDR3 bases: TGCGCCAGCAGCTACGGACAGGACAACACTGAAGCTTTCTTT. Its translation is CASSYGQDNTEAFF.

The V and J genes are TRBV7-9 and TRBJ2-1; tentatively, D is TRBD2 (6 bases). The germline V gene encodes CDR1 SEHNR and CDR2 FQNEAQ (reference sequence). Trimming removed 3 bases at V and 9 bases at J, with 12 bases between. This CDR3 is built from 13 residues. In DNA, the CDR3 is TGTGCCAGCAGCTTGGAGGGGCTTCGTGAGCAGTTCTTC. Translated, it gives CASSLEGLREQFF. The whole variable domain, remainder taken from reference TRBV7-9 and TRBJ2-1, is DTGVSQNPRHKITKRGQNVTFRCDPISEHNRLYWYRQTLGQGPEFLTYFQNEAQLEKSRLLSDRFSAERPKGSFSTLEIQRTEQGDSAMYLCASSLEGLREQFFGPGTRLTVL.

This chain connects TRBV27 to TRBJ2-7; D not certain. Trimming cost V 1 base and J 0 bases, with 7 bases left between them. CDR1 is MNHEY and CDR2 is SMNVEV in the germline V gene (reference sequence). The CDR3 runs 14 residues. CDR3 in DNA: TGTGCCAGCAGTTTATATGACGGCTCCTACGAGCAGTACTTC. Protein: CASSLYDGSYEQYF.

On this clone: Since a much larger clone is just one base distant, this may be a read error. The same CDR3 also results from other DNA sequences found in this sample. The chain joins TRBV27 to TRBJ2-7, with D hard to call. In germline, CDR1 is MNHEY, CDR2 SMNVEV (reference sequence). Trimming removed 0 bases from V and 2 bases from J, with 5 bases in between. The CDR3 is 13 amino acids. The CDR3 loop reads CASSLSPTYEQYF. CDR3 DNA: TGTGCCAGCAGTTTATCCCCTACCTACGAGCAGTACTTC.

The rearrangement joins TRBV7-6 to TRBJ1-4; 7 nucleotides match TRBD1. Losses at the gene ends were 5 bases for V and 8 bases for J; bases not matched to a gene: 14. CDR1 and CDR2 (germline): SGHVS, FNYEAQ. There are 16 residues in the CDR3. The CDR3 DNA follows: TGTGCCAGCAGCCCGGATATGGGACAGCAGAAGGAAAAACTGTTTTTT. Translated, it gives CASSPDMGQQKEKLFF.

The chain carries TRBV7-3 and TRBJ2-5; D is undetermined. The germline V and J ends were trimmed by 2 bases and 4 bases, with 11 bases remaining between them. Germline CDR1 is SGHTA and CDR2 is FQGTGA. The CDR3 sequence is 14 residues long. CDR3 in amino acids: CASSLSHPGETQYF. The CDR3 DNA follows: TGTGCCAGCAGCTTATCTCATCCGGGAGAGACCCAGTACTTC.

The chain has TRBV7-8 and TRBJ2-6; a possible D gene is TRBD2 (5 bases). Germline V CDR1 and CDR2: SGHVS, FQNEAQ. This CDR3 comprises 15 residues. V was cut by 0 bases and J by 2 bases, with 5 bases left in between. CDR3 region: CASSLAGAGANVLTF. The CDR3 nucleotides read TGTGCCAGCAGCTTAGCCGGGGCTGGGGCCAACGTCCTGACTTTC.

The chain uses TRBV5-1 and TRBJ2-3; D may correspond to TRBD1 or TRBD2 (5 bases each). The V gene's germline CDR1 is SGHRS and CDR2 YFSETQ. The V end was cut by 4 bases, the J end by 5 bases, with 14 bases between. This CDR3 region has 14 residues. The CDR3 coding sequence is TGCGCCAGCAGCCCGGGGACCGTGGGAGATACGCAGTATTTT. Its protein is CASSPGTVGDTQYF.